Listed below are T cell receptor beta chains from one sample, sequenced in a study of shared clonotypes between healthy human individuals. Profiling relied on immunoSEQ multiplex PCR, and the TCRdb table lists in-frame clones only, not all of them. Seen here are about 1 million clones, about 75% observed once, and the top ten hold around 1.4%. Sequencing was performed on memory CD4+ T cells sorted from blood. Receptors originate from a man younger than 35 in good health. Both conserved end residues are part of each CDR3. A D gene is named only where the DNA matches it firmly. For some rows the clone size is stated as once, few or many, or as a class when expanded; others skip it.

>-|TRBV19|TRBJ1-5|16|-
CASSMEGGMRNQPQHF
TGTGCCAGTAGTATGGAGGGAGGTATGCGCAATCAGCCCCAGCATTTT
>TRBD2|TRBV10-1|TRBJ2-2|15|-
CASSKRGADTGELFF
TGCGCCAGCAGCAAGCGGGGGGCGGACACCGGGGAGCTGTTTTTT
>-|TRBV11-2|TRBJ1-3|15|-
CASSTQGRFGNTIYF
TGTGCCAGCAGCACCCAGGGTCGCTTCGGAAACACCATATATTTT
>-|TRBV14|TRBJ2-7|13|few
CASSRGSGYEQYF
TGTGCCAGCAGCCGGGGGAGCGGTTACGAGCAGTACTTC
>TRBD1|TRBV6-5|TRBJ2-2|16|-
CASSLTGGVSTGELFF
TGTGCCAGCAGTTTGACAGGGGGTGTTAGCACCGGGGAGCTGTTTTTT
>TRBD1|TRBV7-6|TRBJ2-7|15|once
CASSSPDRGTYEQYF
TGTGCCAGCAGCTCGCCTGACAGGGGGACCTACGAGCAGTACTTC
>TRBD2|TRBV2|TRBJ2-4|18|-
CASSEWTSGGAAKNIQYF
TGTGCCAGCAGTGAATGGACTAGCGGGGGGGCAGCCAAAAACATTCAGTACTTC
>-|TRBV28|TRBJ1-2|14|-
CASSLNRANYGYTF
TGTGCCAGCAGCCTAAACCGGGCTAACTATGGCTACACCTTC
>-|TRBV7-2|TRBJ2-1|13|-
CASSLAGPREQFF
TGTGCCAGCAGCCTAGCAGGGCCCAGGGAGCAGTTCTTC
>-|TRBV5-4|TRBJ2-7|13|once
CASSFQVSLEQYF
TGTGCCAGCAGCTTTCAGGTCAGTTTGGAGCAGTACTTC
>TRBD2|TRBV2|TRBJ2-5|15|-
CASMRAGGNQETQYF
TGTGCCAGCATGAGAGCGGGAGGGAACCAAGAGACCCAGTACTTC
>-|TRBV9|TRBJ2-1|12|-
CASSVVPTEQFF
TGTGCCAGCAGCGTAGTGCCCACTGAGCAGTTCTTC
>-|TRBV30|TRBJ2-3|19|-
CAWSVHRGTGLKSTDTQYF
TGTGCCTGGAGTGTACATAGGGGTACAGGGTTGAAAAGCACAGATACGCAGTATTTT
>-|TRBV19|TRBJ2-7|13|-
CASSIQGGDEQYF
TGTGCCAGTAGTATACAGGGCGGCGACGAGCAGTACTTC
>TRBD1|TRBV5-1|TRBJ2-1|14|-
CASSPWTGPNEQFF
TGCGCCAGCAGCCCTTGGACAGGGCCCAATGAGCAGTTCTTC
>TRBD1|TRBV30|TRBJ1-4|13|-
CAWNTGGVEKLFF
TGTGCCTGGAATACAGGGGGCGTTGAAAAACTGTTTTTT
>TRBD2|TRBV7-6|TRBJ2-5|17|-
CASSLKAGGRFQETQYF
TGTGCCAGCAGCTTAAAAGCGGGAGGCCGCTTCCAAGAGACCCAGTACTTC
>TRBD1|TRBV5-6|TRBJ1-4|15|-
CASSLGQGVSEKLFF
TGTGCCAGCAGCTTGGGACAGGGGGTGAGTGAAAAACTGTTTTTT